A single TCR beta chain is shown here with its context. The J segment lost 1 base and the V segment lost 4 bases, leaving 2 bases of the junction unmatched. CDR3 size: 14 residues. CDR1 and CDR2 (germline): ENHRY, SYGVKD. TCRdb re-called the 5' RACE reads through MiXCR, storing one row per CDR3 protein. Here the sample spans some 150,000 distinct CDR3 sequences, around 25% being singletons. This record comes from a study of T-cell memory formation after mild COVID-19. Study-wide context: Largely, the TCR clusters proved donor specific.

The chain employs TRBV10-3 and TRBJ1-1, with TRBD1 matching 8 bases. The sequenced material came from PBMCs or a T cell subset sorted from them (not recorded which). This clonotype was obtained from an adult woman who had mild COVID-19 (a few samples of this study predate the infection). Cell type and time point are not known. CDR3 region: CAISGGQGNTEAFF. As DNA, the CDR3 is TGTGCCATCAGTGGAGGACAGGGGAACACTGAAGCTTTCTTT.